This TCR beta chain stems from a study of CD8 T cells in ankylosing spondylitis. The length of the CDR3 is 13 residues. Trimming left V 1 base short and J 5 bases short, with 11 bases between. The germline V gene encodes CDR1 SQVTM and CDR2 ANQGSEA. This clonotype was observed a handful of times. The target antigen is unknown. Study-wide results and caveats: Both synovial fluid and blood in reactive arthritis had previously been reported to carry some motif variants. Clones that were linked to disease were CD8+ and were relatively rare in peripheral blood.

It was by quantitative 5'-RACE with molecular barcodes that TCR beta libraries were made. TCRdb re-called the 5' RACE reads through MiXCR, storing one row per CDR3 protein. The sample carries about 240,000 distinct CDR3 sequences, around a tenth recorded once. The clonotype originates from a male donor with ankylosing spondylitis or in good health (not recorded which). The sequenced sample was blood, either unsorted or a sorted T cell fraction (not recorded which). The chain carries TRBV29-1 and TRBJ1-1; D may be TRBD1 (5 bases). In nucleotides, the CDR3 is TGCAGCGTTGAAGGATTGTGGGGGACTGAAGCTTTCTTT. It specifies CSVEGLWGTEAFF. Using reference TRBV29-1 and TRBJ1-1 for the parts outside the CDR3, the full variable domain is SAVISQKPSRDICQRGTSLTIQCQVDSQVTMMFWYRQQPGQSLTLIATANQGSEATYESGFVIDKFPISRPNLTFSTLTVSNMSPEDSSIYLCSVEGLWGTEAFFGQGTRLTVV.